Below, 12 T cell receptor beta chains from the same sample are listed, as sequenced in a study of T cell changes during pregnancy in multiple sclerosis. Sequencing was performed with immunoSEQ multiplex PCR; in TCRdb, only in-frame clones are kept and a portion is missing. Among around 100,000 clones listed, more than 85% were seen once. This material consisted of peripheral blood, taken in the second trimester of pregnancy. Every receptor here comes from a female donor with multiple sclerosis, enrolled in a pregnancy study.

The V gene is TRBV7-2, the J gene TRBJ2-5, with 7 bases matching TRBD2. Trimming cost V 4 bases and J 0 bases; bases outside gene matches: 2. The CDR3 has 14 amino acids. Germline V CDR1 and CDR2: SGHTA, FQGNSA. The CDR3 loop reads CASSSSGYQETQYF. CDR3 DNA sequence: TGTGCCAGCAGCTCTAGCGGTTACCAAGAGACCCAGTACTTC.

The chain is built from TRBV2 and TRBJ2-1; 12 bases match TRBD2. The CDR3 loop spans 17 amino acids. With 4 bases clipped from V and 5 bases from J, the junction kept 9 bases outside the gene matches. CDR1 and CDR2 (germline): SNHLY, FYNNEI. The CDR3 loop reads CASSVTSGSSTHNEQFF. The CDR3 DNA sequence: TGTGCCAGCAGTGTGACTAGCGGGAGTTCAACACACAATGAGCAGTTCTTC.

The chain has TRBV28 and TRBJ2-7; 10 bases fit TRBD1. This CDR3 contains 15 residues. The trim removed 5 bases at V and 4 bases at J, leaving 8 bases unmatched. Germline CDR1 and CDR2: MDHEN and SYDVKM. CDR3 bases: TGTGCCAGCAGTGCCGGTGACAGGGGGCGGTACGAGCAGTACTTC. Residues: CASSAGDRGRYEQYF.

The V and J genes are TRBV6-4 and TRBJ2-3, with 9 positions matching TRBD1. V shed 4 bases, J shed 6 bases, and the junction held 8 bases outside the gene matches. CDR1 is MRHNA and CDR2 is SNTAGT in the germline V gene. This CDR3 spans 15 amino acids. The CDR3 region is CASSADRGDVDTQYF. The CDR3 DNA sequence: TGTGCCAGCAGTGCGGACAGGGGTGACGTGGATACGCAGTATTTT.

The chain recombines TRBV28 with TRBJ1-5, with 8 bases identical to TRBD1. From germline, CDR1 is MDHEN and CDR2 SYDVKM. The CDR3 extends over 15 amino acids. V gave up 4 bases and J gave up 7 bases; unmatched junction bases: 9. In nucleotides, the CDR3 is TGTGCCAGCAGTTCCGGACAGGGTTCGGTACAGCCCCAGCATTTT. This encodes CASSSGQGSVQPQHF.

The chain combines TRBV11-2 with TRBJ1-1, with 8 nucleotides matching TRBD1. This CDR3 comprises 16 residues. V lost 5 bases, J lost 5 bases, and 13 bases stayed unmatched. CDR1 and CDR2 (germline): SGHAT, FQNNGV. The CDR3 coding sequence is TGTGCCAGCAGCCCCGGACAGGGTGGGGTTTGGACTGAAGCTTTCTTT. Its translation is CASSPGQGGVWTEAFF.

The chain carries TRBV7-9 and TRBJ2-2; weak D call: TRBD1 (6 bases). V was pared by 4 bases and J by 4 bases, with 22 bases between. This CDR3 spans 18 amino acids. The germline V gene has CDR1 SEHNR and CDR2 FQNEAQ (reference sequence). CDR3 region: CASSSLRRGRGFTGELFF. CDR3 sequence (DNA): TGTGCCAGCAGCTCCCTTCGCCGCGGAAGGGGGTTCACCGGGGAGCTGTTTTTT.

The CDR3 loop reads CASSQGGTGLNEQFF. The CDR3 nucleotides read TGCGCCAGCAGCCAAGGGGGGACTGGGCTCAATGAGCAGTTCTTC. This rearrangement joins TRBV4-1 to TRBJ2-1, with a possible D match to TRBD2 (6 bases). Germline loops: CDR1 MGHRA, CDR2 YSYEKL. This CDR3 has 15 residues. V was clipped by 1 base and J by 6 bases, with 13 bases between them.

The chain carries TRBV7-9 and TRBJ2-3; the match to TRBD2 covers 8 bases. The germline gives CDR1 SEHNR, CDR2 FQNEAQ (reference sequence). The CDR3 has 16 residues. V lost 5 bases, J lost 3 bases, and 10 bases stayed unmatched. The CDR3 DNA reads TGTGCCAGCAGCCGCGAACGGGGGGGAGGGACAGATACGCAGTATTTT. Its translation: CASSRERGGGTDTQYF.

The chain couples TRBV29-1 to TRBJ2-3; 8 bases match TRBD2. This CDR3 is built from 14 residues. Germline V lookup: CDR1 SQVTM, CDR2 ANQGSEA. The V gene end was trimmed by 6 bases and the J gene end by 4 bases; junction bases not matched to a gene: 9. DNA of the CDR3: TGCAGCGTGGGTGGGACTAGGGGGGCAGATACGCAGTATTTT. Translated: CSVGGTRGADTQYF.

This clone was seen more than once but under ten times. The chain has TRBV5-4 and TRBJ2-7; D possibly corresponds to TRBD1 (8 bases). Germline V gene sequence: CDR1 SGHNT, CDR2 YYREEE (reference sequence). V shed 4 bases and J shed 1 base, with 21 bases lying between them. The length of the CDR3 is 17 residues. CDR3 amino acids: CASSPRGGTGPSYEQYF. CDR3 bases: TGTGCCAGCAGCCCTAGGGGGGGGACAGGACCATCCTACGAGCAGTACTTC.

CDR3 in amino acids: CASSPGTGVTGELFF. In DNA form, the CDR3 reads TGTGCCAGCAGCCCCGGGACAGGGGTGACAGGGGAGCTGTTTTTT. The rearrangement uses TRBV11-3 and TRBJ2-2; 10 bases fit TRBD1. CDR1 is SGHNT, CDR2 YENEEA, per germline. The CDR3 is 15 residues long. V lost 5 bases and J lost 8; bases outside the gene matches: 8. The full variable domain, with the rest looked up from reference TRBV11-3 and TRBJ2-2, is EAGVVQSPRYKIIEKKQPVAFWCNPISGHNTLYWYLQNLGQGPELLIRYENEEAVDDSQLPKDRFSAERLKGVDSTLKIQPAELGDSAVYLCASSPGTGVTGELFFGEGSRLTVL.